This record covers a single T cell receptor beta chain. Its antigen is undetermined. This specimen belongs to a study of cytomegalovirus exposure and HLA in healthy donors. Study in general: Approximately 180 million T cells yielded some 100 million unique TCR beta sequences, as an earlier analysis found.

Findings and limits, study-wide: It was about 180 TCR beta chains that were listed as cytomegalovirus-associated.

The PCR used 60 Vbeta and 13 Jbeta primers. Profiled with immunoSEQ multiplex PCR; TCRdb holds only in-frame clones, not every one. The profile shows 210,000 or so clones, over 75% of them singletons. Germline CDR1 reads MGHRA; CDR2 reads YSYEKL. CDR3 length: 18 residues. V was pared by 4 bases and J by 2 bases, with 13 bases of the junction left unmatched. What was sequenced was PBMCs. The receptor was isolated from a woman aged 45 to 65 in good health and CMV-seropositive. The rearrangement links TRBV4-1 to TRBJ2-3; 9 bases fit TRBD1. CDR3 nucleotide sequence: TGCGCCAGCAGCCGGAGCCACCTCACAGGGGGCCCCACAGATACGCAGTATTTT. Translated: CASSRSHLTGGPTDTQYF.